What follows are 22 T cell receptor beta chains derived from one specimen sequenced in a study of T cell repertoires in cytomegalovirus infection. A single record per CDR3 protein comes from TCRdb applying MiXCR to the reads. The sample lists 170,000 or so distinct CDR3 sequences; roughly a sixth were seen once. Material: CD8+ T cells from PBMCs. The receptors stem from a human donor in good health (CMV status not recorded). Some clones in this sample may be carry-over from other donors' samples.

This clonotype was counted only a few times. CDR3 sequence: CSAKGRSPYEQYF. In nucleotides, the CDR3 is TGCAGTGCTAAAGGCAGATCCCCCTACGAGCAGTACTTC. The V gene is TRBV20-1, the J gene TRBJ2-7; no definite D call. The germline V and J ends were trimmed by 4 bases and 2 bases, with 12 bases remaining between them. The CDR3 covers 13 residues. Germline lookup yields CDR1 DFQATT and CDR2 SNEGSKA (reference sequence).

The chain has TRBV7-2 and TRBJ2-2; D ambiguous. There are 13 residues in the CDR3. Between the trimmed V and J ends, which lost 5 bases and 8 bases, there was a span of 12 bases. The germline gives CDR1 SGHTA, CDR2 FQGNSA. CDR3 amino acids: CASSHELGGELFF. CDR3 bases: TGTGCCAGCAGCCACGAACTGGGAGGGGAGCTGTTTTTT.

The table lists this clonotype with a few counts. This sequence joins TRBV9 and TRBJ2-1, with D perhaps TRBD2 (5 bases). The CDR3 has 17 amino acids. The V end lost 6 bases, the J end lost 1 base, and 20 bases lay between the germline ends. Looked up from germline, CDR1 is SGDLS and CDR2 is YYNGEE. In nucleotides, the CDR3 is TGTGCCAGCACGTCGGGAAGGTTCGGGGATTCCTACAATGAGCAGTTCTTC. This encodes CASTSGRFGDSYNEQFF.

This clonotype was detected only a few times. V and J are TRBV7-2 and TRBJ2-7; TRBD1 matches 7 bases. CDR1 and CDR2 (germline): SGHTA, FQGNSA. CDR3 length: 15 residues. J gave up 0 bases and V 1 base, and 3 bases lay outside the gene matches. Here the CDR3 DNA reads TGTGCCAGCAGCTTAGACCCAGGGGGCTCCTACGAGCAGTACTTC. Protein sequence: CASSLDPGGSYEQYF.

This clonotype has just a few counts. DNA of the CDR3: TGCGCCAGCAGCCCGGGGGGGGCGGACGGGGAGCTGTTTTTT. This translates into CASSPGGADGELFF. The rearrangement joins TRBV4-3 to TRBJ2-2; 8 bases align to TRBD2. The germline V gene has CDR1 LGHNA and CDR2 YSLEER. The CDR3 is 14 residues long. Germline trimming cut 4 bases from V and 7 bases from J; bases unmatched to any gene: 5.

This clonotype was seen a handful of times. The V gene is TRBV29-1, the J gene TRBJ1-1; TRBD1 is a possible D gene (5 bases). V dropped 1 base and J dropped 1 base, with 13 bases sitting between them. From germline, CDR1 is SQVTM and CDR2 ANQGSEA. There are 15 residues in the CDR3. This CDR3 reads CSVEAPQEANTEAFF. The CDR3 nucleotides read TGCAGCGTTGAAGCCCCACAGGAGGCGAACACTGAAGCTTTCTTT.

This clonotype was seen a few times. V is TRBV7-8 and J is TRBJ2-1, with D perhaps being TRBD1 or TRBD2 (5 bases each). V lost 5 bases, J lost 10 bases, and 21 bases lay in between. This CDR3 region has 15 residues. Germline lookup yields CDR1 SGHVS and CDR2 FQNEAQ. CDR3 in DNA: TGTGCCAGCAGCGACGGCTTGGGGGTATTGGTCGAGCAGTTCTTC. This sequence encodes CASSDGLGVLVEQFF.

This clonotype was recorded a few times. The rearrangement links TRBV6-6 to TRBJ1-5; TRBD1 matches 7 bases. The V segment lost 7 bases and the J segment 1 base; nucleotides outside the gene matches: 10. CDR1 is MNHNY and CDR2 is SVGAGI in the germline V gene (reference sequence). The CDR3 is 16 residues long. CDR3 loop: CASTEFDRDSNQPQHF. In nucleotides, the CDR3 is TGTGCCAGCACCGAATTCGACAGGGACAGCAATCAGCCCCAGCATTTT.

The chain carries TRBV12-3 or TRBV12-4 and TRBJ2-1; no definite D call. Deletions cut 6 bases from V and 0 bases from J, with 9 bases between. The CDR3 covers 14 residues. The CDR3 bases are TGTGCCAGCAGCGGGTTCAGCTCCTACAATGAGCAGTTCTTC. Encoded protein: CASSGFSSYNEQFF.

The V call is TRBV7-9, the J call TRBJ1-2; tentatively, D is TRBD1 (6 bases). Trimming pared 6 bases from V and 6 bases from J, leaving 17 bases between. The CDR3 contains 14 residues. Germline assignment: CDR1 SEHNR and CDR2 FQNEAQ (reference sequence). The CDR3 reads CASRSTLGHDGYTF. In DNA form, the CDR3 reads TGTGCCAGCAGGTCTACCTTGGGACACGATGGCTACACCTTC.

This clonotype was counted between two and nine times. The V gene is TRBV7-9, the J gene TRBJ1-1; 7 bases line up with TRBD1. CDR3 length: 14 amino acids. The V segment lost 5 bases and the J segment 5 bases; nucleotides outside the gene matches: 8. CDR1 is SEHNR and CDR2 is FQNEAQ in the germline V gene (reference sequence). CDR3 DNA: TGTGCCAGCAGCAGCCAAGGGGGCCGAACTGAAGCTTTCTTT. This gives the protein CASSSQGGRTEAFF.

There are a few counts of this clonotype. The V call is TRBV6-6, the J call TRBJ2-3; 9 bases are shared with TRBD2. The length of the CDR3 is 15 residues. V shed 4 bases, J shed 5 bases, and the junction held 7 bases outside the gene matches. Germline V gives CDR1 MNHNY, CDR2 SVGAGI (reference sequence). CDR3 bases: TGTGCCAGCAGTTCCGGCGGGGGGGCTGGAGATACGCAGTATTTT. Protein product: CASSSGGGAGDTQYF.

The sample holds a few counts of this clonotype. The chain employs TRBV7-2 and TRBJ2-3; TRBD1 is a possible D gene (6 bases). Trimming stripped 1 base from V and 5 bases from J, with 10 bases between. In germline, CDR1 is SGHTA, CDR2 FQGNSA. The CDR3 totals 14 residues. The CDR3 reads CASSLEGDLDTQYF. The CDR3 nucleotides are TGTGCCAGCAGCTTAGAGGGGGACCTAGATACGCAGTATTTT.

The chain employs TRBV28 and TRBJ1-5; a weak D match, TRBD1 (5 bases). CDR1 is MDHEN, CDR2 SYDVKM, per germline. V shed 3 bases and J shed 11 bases, with 14 bases lying between them. The CDR3 loop spans 13 amino acids. CDR3 sequence: CASSLKGLRAQHF. DNA of the CDR3: TGTGCCAGCAGTTTGAAGGGGCTTAGGGCCCAGCATTTT.

The rearrangement links TRBV27 to TRBJ2-7; D is unclear. The CDR3 runs to 13 residues. Germline values: CDR1 MNHEY, CDR2 SMNVEV (reference sequence). The V and J ends lost 5 bases and 3 bases respectively, with 11 bases between them. The CDR3 region has the DNA TGTGCCAGCAGTCCTTACAGTGGCTACGAGCAGTACTTC. Its protein product is CASSPYSGYEQYF.

This chain uses TRBV7-9 with TRBJ1-2, with 7 bases that match TRBD1. With V trimmed by 5 bases and J by 2 bases, 8 bases remained unmatched. CDR3 length: 15 residues. Germline V lookup: CDR1 SEHNR, CDR2 FQNEAQ (reference sequence). The CDR3 loop is CASSLTSGQNYGYTF. CDR3 nucleotide sequence: TGTGCCAGCAGCCTGACCTCGGGACAGAACTATGGCTACACCTTC.

This clonotype was recorded a few times. V is TRBV7-2 and J is TRBJ2-1; 12 bases match TRBD2. The CDR3 is 17 residues long. Germline V CDR1 and CDR2: SGHTA, FQGNSA. After removal of 5 bases from V and 8 bases from J, the junction contained 13 bases not matched to a gene. DNA of the CDR3: TGTGCCAGCAGCCCGAGTTCGGGGACTAGCGGGCTGCATGAGCAGTTCTTC. The encoded protein is CASSPSSGTSGLHEQFF.

The sample holds a few counts of this clonotype. The chain has TRBV6-2 or TRBV6-3 and TRBJ2-4, with D perhaps being TRBD1 or TRBD2 (5 bases each). The CDR3 loop spans 13 amino acids. CDR1 and CDR2 from the germline V gene are MNHEY and SVGEGT. V gave up 6 bases and J gave up 5 bases, with 11 bases separating them. The CDR3 region is CASSPGAQNIQYF. CDR3 DNA: TGTGCCAGCAGCCCCGGGGCCCAAAACATTCAGTACTTC.

This clonotype was picked up a small number of times. J is TRBJ2-7 and V is TRBV28, with 9 bases lining up with TRBD1. Germline CDR1 reads MDHEN; CDR2 reads SYDVKM. The CDR3 runs 14 residues. Losses at the gene ends were 3 bases for V and 5 bases for J; bases not matched to a gene: 5. The CDR3 nucleotides are TGTGCCAGCAGTTTCACAGGGGGCAGGAACGAGCAGTACTTC. It yields the protein CASSFTGGRNEQYF.

The rearrangement joins TRBV2 to TRBJ2-3; D is uncertain. Germline lookup yields CDR1 SNHLY and CDR2 FYNNEI. CDR3 size: 14 residues. Trimming stripped 11 bases from V and 1 base from J, with 16 bases between. The CDR3 is CADASLPRTDTQYF. The CDR3 nucleotides read TGTGCCGACGCATCATTACCCCGCACAGATACGCAGTATTTT.

The rearrangement uses TRBV20-1 and TRBJ2-7; unclear D gene. Germline V gene sequence: CDR1 DFQATT, CDR2 SNEGSKA (reference sequence). V was shortened by 0 bases and J by 3 bases, with 12 bases between the two germline ends. The CDR3 is 14 amino acids. The CDR3 bases are TGCAGTGCTAGAGAGTTTCGAGACGTCTACGAGCAGTACTTC. The encoded protein is CSAREFRDVYEQYF.

The chain joins TRBV7-9 to TRBJ1-5, with no clear D. This CDR3 is 18 amino acids long. V gave up 4 bases and J gave up 2 bases, with 21 bases separating them. The germline CDR1 and CDR2 sequences are SEHNR and FQNEAQ (reference sequence). The CDR3 coding sequence is TGTGCCAGCAGCTCCGAGGTCGATATGGCGGATCGCAATCAGCCCCAGCATTTT. Encoded protein: CASSSEVDMADRNQPQHF. The complete variable domain, with remaining parts taken from reference TRBV7-9 and TRBJ1-5, reads DTGVSQNPRHKITKRGQNVTFRCDPISEHNRLYWYRQTLGQGPEFLTYFQNEAQLEKSRLLSDRFSAERPKGSFSTLEIQRTEQGDSAMYLCASSSEVDMADRNQPQHFGDGTRLSIL.